These 19 T cell receptor beta chains were sequenced from one sample in a study of T cells in Graves' hyperthyroidism and ophthalmopathy. The CDR3 regions of TCR beta were amplified from RNA transcripts. First-round RT-PCR with HTBI primers amplified the TCR CDR3 region. In TCRdb, the multiplex PCR reads were re-called with MiXCR into one record per CDR3 protein. The table lists roughly 500,000 distinct CDR3 sequences, about 15% of them singletons. Sequencing input: blood. These receptor sequences come from a woman in her twenties or thirties with Graves' hyperthyroidism that later progressed to Graves' ophthalmopathy.

This clonotype was seen at least ten times. The rearrangement links TRBV2 to TRBJ1-2; TRBD1 might be the D (6 bases). This CDR3 is built from 15 residues. V shed 7 bases and J shed 0 bases, with 15 bases lying between them. Per germline, CDR1 SNHLY and CDR2 FYNNEI. The CDR3 protein is CASTPAGQPNYGYTF. The CDR3 DNA is TGTGCCAGCACGCCAGCGGGACAACCTAACTATGGCTACACCTTC.

The table lists this clonotype with many counts. The V call is TRBV7-3, the J call TRBJ2-7; D unresolved. The V end lost 0 bases, the J end lost 5 bases, and 8 bases lay between the germline ends. Germline CDR1 is SGHTA and CDR2 is FQGTGA. The length of the CDR3 is 13 residues. The CDR3, as DNA: TGTGCCAGCAGCTTAACTCGCTCAGACGAGCAGTACTTC. It encodes CASSLTRSDEQYF.

This clonotype has ten or more counts. This chain uses TRBV29-1 with TRBJ2-2, with 10 nucleotides matching TRBD1. The CDR3 runs 16 residues. Germline trimming cut 4 bases from V and 5 bases from J; bases unmatched to any gene: 10. Germline V gene lookup returns CDR1 SQVTM and CDR2 ANQGSEA. The CDR3 sequence is CSVGRGTGVTTGELFF. As DNA, the CDR3 is TGCAGCGTTGGCCGCGGGACAGGGGTTACAACCGGGGAGCTGTTTTTT.

This chain uses TRBV20-1 with TRBJ2-5; D is perhaps TRBD1 (5 bases). Trimming took off 0 bases at V and 7 bases at J, with 12 bases between the two ends. The length of the CDR3 is 13 residues. CDR1 and CDR2 from the germline V gene are DFQATT and SNEGSKA (reference sequence). CDR3 protein: CSARDDSRGTQYF. Here the CDR3 DNA reads TGCAGTGCTAGAGATGACAGCCGCGGGACCCAGTACTTC.

The sample holds a few counts of this clonotype. The rearrangement links TRBV4-3 to TRBJ2-1; 16 bases line up with TRBD2. The CDR3 runs 18 residues. J lost 1 base, V lost 3 bases, and 3 bases had no gene match. From germline, CDR1 is LGHNA and CDR2 YSLEER. CDR3: CASSHSGLAGGSYNEQFF. CDR3 nucleotide sequence: TGCGCCAGCAGCCATTCGGGACTAGCGGGAGGGTCCTACAATGAGCAGTTCTTC.

At least ten counts were recorded for this clonotype. The gene calls are TRBV10-3 and TRBJ2-2, with D tentatively TRBD1 (6 bases). V was clipped by 8 bases and J by 0 bases, with 10 bases between them. The CDR3 extends over 14 amino acids. The germline V gene encodes CDR1 ENHRY and CDR2 SYGVKD. The CDR3 nucleotides are TGTGCCATCGGGTGGACAGCGAACACCGGGGAGCTGTTTTTT. Protein: CAIGWTANTGELFF.

At least ten counts were recorded for this clonotype. The V call is TRBV6-1, the J call TRBJ2-5; the D gene is possibly TRBD1 (7 bases). Trimming took 5 bases from V and 3 from J, leaving 10 bases between them. This CDR3 comprises 13 residues. Germline lookup yields CDR1 MNHNS and CDR2 SASEGT. CDR3 coding DNA: TGTGCCAGCAGTCCCAGGGGGGAAGAGACCCAGTACTTC. Its translation: CASSPRGEETQYF.

The rearrangement uses TRBV30 and TRBJ1-5; D not resolved. Trimming cost V 4 bases and J 5 bases, with 9 bases left between them. In germline, CDR1 is GTSNPN, CDR2 SVGIG (reference sequence). This CDR3 is built from 12 residues. The CDR3 DNA reads TGTGCCTGGACCGGATACGATCAGCCCCAGCATTTT. It is translated as CAWTGYDQPQHF.

This clonotype was seen repeatedly, ten times or more. The chain employs TRBV3-1 and TRBJ1-2; possible D gene TRBD1, 6 bases. The CDR3 extends over 16 amino acids. Trimming removed 0 bases at V and 2 bases at J, with 13 bases between. Germline lookup yields CDR1 LGHDT and CDR2 YNNKEL (reference sequence). CDR3 region: CASSQEGAGANYGYTF. As DNA, the CDR3 is TGTGCCAGCAGCCAAGAGGGGGCCGGGGCGAACTATGGCTACACCTTC. Looking up the rest from reference TRBV3-1 and TRBJ1-2 gives the full variable domain: DTAVSQTPKYLVTQMGNDKSIKCEQNLGHDTMYWYKQDSKKFLKIMFSYNNKELIINETVPNRFSPKSPDKAHLNLHINSLELGDSAVYFCASSQEGAGANYGYTFGSGTRLTVV.

This clonotype was detected ten times or more. The chain combines TRBV5-4 with TRBJ2-1; 12 nucleotides align to TRBD2. The CDR3 spans 15 residues. The V and J ends lost 4 bases and 4 bases, in that order; junction bases with no gene match: 3. CDR1 SGHNT and CDR2 YYREEE come from the germline V gene (reference sequence). In DNA form, the CDR3 reads TGTGCCAGCAGCGACGGACTAGCGGGGTACAATGAGCAGTTCTTC. Translation: CASSDGLAGYNEQFF.

This clonotype was recorded many times. The V gene is TRBV18, the J gene TRBJ1-1, with 8 nucleotides matching TRBD1. The CDR3 consists of 13 residues. Per germline, CDR1 KGHSH and CDR2 LQKENI. The ends lost 4 bases at V and 7 bases at J; junction bases unmatched: 5. The CDR3 sequence: CASSQDRDGEAFF. CDR3 DNA: TGTGCCAGCTCACAGGACAGGGATGGTGAAGCTTTCTTT.

Note on this clonotype: A read error may explain this, as a much larger clone is one base away. The chain recombines TRBV28 with TRBJ1-2; D possibly corresponds to TRBD1 (5 bases). CDR1 and CDR2 (germline): MDHEN, SYDVKM. This CDR3 contains 15 residues. The CDR3 is CASSPQDRKNYAYTF. Written as DNA, the CDR3 is TGTGCCAGCAGCCCTCAAGACAGAAAAAACTATGCCTACACCTTC.

In this sample, this clonotype turned up many times. The chain recombines TRBV12-3 or TRBV12-4 with TRBJ1-4; tentative D call: TRBD1 (6 bases). The V end lost 1 base, the J end lost 12 bases, and 6 bases lay between the germline ends. The CDR3 sequence is 11 residues long. CDR3 in amino acids: CASSLGQELFF. The CDR3, as DNA: TGTGCCAGCAGTTTAGGACAGGAACTGTTTTTT.

This clonotype was picked up many times. The chain joins TRBV2 to TRBJ2-5, with TRBD2 as a possible D gene (6 bases). Trimming cost V 4 bases and J 5 bases, with 14 bases left between them. There are 14 residues in the CDR3. Germline CDR1 and CDR2: SNHLY and FYNNEI. CDR3 bases: TGTGCCAGCAGTGTTACTGCGGGAATGGAGACCCAGTACTTC. Translating gives CASSVTAGMETQYF.

CDR3 region: CASSRTGRFENTEAFF. In nucleotides, the CDR3 is TGTGCCAGTAGTCGGACGGGCCGGTTTGAGAACACTGAAGCTTTCTTT. The chain is built from TRBV19 and TRBJ1-1; no clear D. Germline V lookup: CDR1 LNHDA, CDR2 SQIVND (reference sequence). The length of the CDR3 is 16 residues. The V end was cut by 5 bases, the J end by 1 base, with 17 bases between.

This clonotype occurred many times. The CDR3: CASSEWTGGGQPQHF. The DNA of the CDR3 is TGTGCCAGCAGTGAATGGACAGGGGGCGGCCAGCCCCAGCATTTT. The V call is TRBV6-1, the J call TRBJ1-5, with 11 bases fitting TRBD1. CDR3 length: 15 residues. Germline V lookup: CDR1 MNHNS, CDR2 SASEGT. V dropped 2 bases and J dropped 7; count of bases not matched to a gene: 4.

The table lists this clonotype with a few counts. This rearrangement joins TRBV15 to TRBJ2-6; 7 bases are a match to TRBD2. The ends lost 1 base at V and 0 bases at J; junction bases unmatched: 3. Germline V gene sequence: CDR1 LNHNV, CDR2 YYDKDF (reference sequence). This CDR3 has 17 amino acids. The CDR3 nucleotides read TGTGCCACCAGCAGAGGGGGGGGACCCTCTGGGGCCAACGTCCTGACTTTC. Its translation is CATSRGGGPSGANVLTF.

This clonotype was detected ten times or more. The chain recombines TRBV20-1 with TRBJ1-4, with D tentatively TRBD1 (5 bases). The V gene lost 6 bases and the J gene lost 4 bases, with 15 bases spanning the gap. Germline CDR1 and CDR2: DFQATT and SNEGSKA (reference sequence). CDR3 length equals 14 residues. The CDR3 nucleotides read TGCAGTGCCGGCTGGGCGGGGCATAATGAAAAACTGTTTTTT. Translating gives CSAGWAGHNEKLFF.

In its sample, this clonotype was seen many times. The V call is TRBV6-1, the J call TRBJ2-1; D may be TRBD1 (6 bases). V lost 6 bases to trimming and J lost 5 bases, with 14 bases between them. This CDR3 has 14 amino acids. From germline, CDR1 is MNHNS and CDR2 SASEGT. The chain's CDR3 is CASRRTDDNNEQFF. In DNA form, the CDR3 reads TGTGCCAGCAGGAGGACAGACGATAACAATGAGCAGTTCTTC.